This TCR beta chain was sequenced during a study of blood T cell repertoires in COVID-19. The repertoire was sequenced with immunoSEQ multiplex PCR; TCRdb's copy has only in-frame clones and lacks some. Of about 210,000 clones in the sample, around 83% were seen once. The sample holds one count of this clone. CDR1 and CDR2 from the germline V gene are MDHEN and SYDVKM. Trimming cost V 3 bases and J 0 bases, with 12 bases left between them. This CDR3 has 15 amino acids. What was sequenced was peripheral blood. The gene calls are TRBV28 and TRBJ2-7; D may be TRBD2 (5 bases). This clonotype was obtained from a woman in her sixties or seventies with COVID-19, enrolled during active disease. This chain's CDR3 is CASSFLRASSYEQYF. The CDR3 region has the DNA TGTGCCAGCAGTTTTCTGAGGGCCAGCTCCTACGAGCAGTACTTC. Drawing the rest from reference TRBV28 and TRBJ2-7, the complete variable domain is DVKVTQSSRYLVKRTGEKVFLECVQDMDHENMFWYRQDPGLGLRLIYFSYDVKMKEKGDIPEGYSVSREKKERFSLILESASTNQTSMYLCASSFLRASSYEQYFGPGTRLTVT.